This TCR beta chain is from a study of long-term antiretroviral therapy in people with HIV. The authors ran the immunoSEQ assay, v3.0, at survey level. The protocol was immunoSEQ multiplex PCR, while the TCRdb copy is restricted to in-frame clones and leaves out a portion. Of about 24,000 clones in the sample, 87% were seen once. This specimen consisted of unsorted PBMCs, obtained 1.8 years before starting antiretroviral therapy. This clonotype originated in a man over 45 with HIV.

The CDR3 reads CASSPNYQETQYF. The CDR3 coding sequence is TGTGCCAGCAGCCCCAACTACCAAGAGACCCAGTACTTC. The J gene is TRBJ2-5, the V gene TRBV5-4; D call uncertain. CDR1 is SGHNT and CDR2 is YYREEE in the germline V gene (reference sequence). The CDR3 extends over 13 amino acids. The V and J ends lost 4 bases and 0 bases respectively, with 7 bases between them. Looking up the rest from reference TRBV5-4 and TRBJ2-5 gives the full variable domain: ETGVTQSPTHLIKTRGQQVTLRCSSQSGHNTVSWYQQALGQGPQFIFQYYREEENGRGNFPPRFSGLQFPNYSSELNVNALELDDSALYLCASSPNYQETQYFGPGTRLLVL.